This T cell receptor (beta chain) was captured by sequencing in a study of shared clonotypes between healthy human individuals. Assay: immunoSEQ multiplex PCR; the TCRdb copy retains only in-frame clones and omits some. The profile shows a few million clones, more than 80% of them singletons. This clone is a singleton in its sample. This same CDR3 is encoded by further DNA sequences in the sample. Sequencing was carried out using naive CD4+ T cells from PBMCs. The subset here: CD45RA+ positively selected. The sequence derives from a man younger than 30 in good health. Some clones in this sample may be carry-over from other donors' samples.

The CDR3 protein is CASSRDRSYEQYF. CDR3 nucleotides: TGTGCCAGCAGCAGGGACAGGTCCTACGAGCAGTACTTC. The chain couples TRBV6-5 to TRBJ2-7, with 8 bases that match TRBD1. The CDR3 totals 13 residues. V was clipped by 6 bases and J by 1 base; unmatched bases: 2. Germline CDR1 and CDR2: MNHEY and SVGAGI.